The 9 T cell receptor beta chains given below trace back to one sample, sequenced in a study of vaccination and CD4 T cells after COVID-19. Sequencing of the DNA from cultured CD4+ T cells was carried out with the Oncomine TCR Beta short-read assay. TCRdb re-derived calls from the PCR reads in MiXCR, one entry per CDR3 protein. The sample has roughly 12,000 distinct CDR3 sequences, roughly 80% seen once. Antigen specificity for these receptors is unknown. Treatment: roughly 11-day PBMC culture with coronavirus spike peptide pools or control peptides (ViraFEST assay). This specimen was CD4+ T cells from blood, cultured in vitro, taken after SARS-CoV-2 vaccination. The receptors stem from a human donor who received a COVID-19 vaccine.

The rearrangement joins TRBV12-3 or TRBV12-4 to TRBJ2-5; 7 nucleotides align to TRBD2. The CDR3 is 19 residues long. V dropped 3 bases and J dropped 1; count of bases not matched to a gene: 17. The CDR3 nucleotides read TGTGCCAGCAGTTTTTCTCCCTTAAGAGCGACTAGCCCCCAAGAGACCCAGTACTTC. It codes for CASSFSPLRATSPQETQYF.

This chain uses TRBV12-3 or TRBV12-4 with TRBJ2-2; TRBD2 matches at 8 bases. The CDR3 runs 17 residues. V lost 7 bases and J lost 0; bases outside the gene matches: 10. CDR3 sequence: CASTPRFGGANTGELFF. CDR3 nucleotide sequence: TGTGCCAGCACGCCTCGGTTCGGGGGGGCGAACACCGGGGAGCTGTTTTTT.

This chain links TRBV12-5 with TRBJ2-5; 7 bases align to TRBD2. The CDR3 runs to 16 residues. In germline, CDR1 is LGHNT, CDR2 FRNRAP. V was pared by 4 bases and J by 5 bases, with 13 bases of the junction left unmatched. The CDR3 sequence is CASGSAAGDSRETQYF. The CDR3 nucleotides are TGTGCTAGTGGTTCCGCGGCGGGGGATAGTAGGGAGACCCAGTACTTC.

The rearrangement joins TRBV20-1 to TRBJ2-7; D may correspond to TRBD1 or TRBD2 (6 bases each). CDR1 and CDR2 from the germline V gene are DFQATT and SNEGSKA (reference sequence). CDR3 length: 14 amino acids. Trimming shortened V by 3 bases and J by 2 bases, and 14 bases separated the two germline ends. This CDR3 is CSASLFRGPYEQYF. In DNA form, the CDR3 reads TGCAGTGCTAGTTTGTTCCGGGGGCCCTACGAGCAGTACTTC.

This chain uses TRBV20-1 with TRBJ1-2; D not certain. V dropped 7 bases and J dropped 0 bases, with 9 bases sitting between them. The CDR3 loop spans 12 amino acids. Germline CDR1 and CDR2: DFQATT and SNEGSKA (reference sequence). DNA for the CDR3: TGCAGTGGACAAAGCCCTAACTATGGCTACACCTTC. Its translation: CSGQSPNYGYTF.

This sequence joins TRBV20-1 and TRBJ1-2, with 7 bases lining up with TRBD1. This CDR3 has 12 amino acids. Germline V gene data show CDR1 as DFQATT and CDR2 as SNEGSKA (reference sequence). V lost 3 bases and J lost 4; bases outside the gene matches: 2. The CDR3 DNA follows: TGCAGTGCTAGGTGGGACAGCTATGGCTACACCTTC. Translation gives CSARWDSYGYTF.

V usage is TRBV19 and J usage is TRBJ2-7; 10 nucleotides line up with TRBD1. Germline values: CDR1 LNHDA, CDR2 SQIVND (reference sequence). The CDR3 spans 17 residues. After removal of 3 bases from V and 2 bases from J, the junction contained 10 bases not matched to a gene. CDR3 DNA: TGTGCCAGTAGTATCGCCCGTCCGGGACAGGGGCCCTACGAGCAGTACTTC. Translation: CASSIARPGQGPYEQYF.

By proportion, this clonotype is medium-sized (0.01 to 0.1%). The J gene is TRBJ1-5, the V gene TRBV20-1; D gene unclear. The CDR3 extends over 13 amino acids. The germline V gene has CDR1 DFQATT and CDR2 SNEGSKA (reference sequence). Trimming cost V 3 bases and J 3 bases, with 9 bases left between them. The CDR3 sequence is CSASVQLNQPQHF. CDR3 in DNA: TGCAGTGCTAGTGTGCAACTCAATCAGCCCCAGCATTTT.

V usage is TRBV20-1 and J usage is TRBJ1-6, with no clear D. Germline loops: CDR1 DFQATT, CDR2 SNEGSKA (reference sequence). The CDR3 covers 13 residues. The V and J ends lost 3 bases and 8 bases respectively, with 11 bases between them. CDR3 region: CSASGGSDSPLHF. CDR3 sequence (DNA): TGCAGTGCTAGTGGTGGGAGTGATTCACCCCTCCACTTT.